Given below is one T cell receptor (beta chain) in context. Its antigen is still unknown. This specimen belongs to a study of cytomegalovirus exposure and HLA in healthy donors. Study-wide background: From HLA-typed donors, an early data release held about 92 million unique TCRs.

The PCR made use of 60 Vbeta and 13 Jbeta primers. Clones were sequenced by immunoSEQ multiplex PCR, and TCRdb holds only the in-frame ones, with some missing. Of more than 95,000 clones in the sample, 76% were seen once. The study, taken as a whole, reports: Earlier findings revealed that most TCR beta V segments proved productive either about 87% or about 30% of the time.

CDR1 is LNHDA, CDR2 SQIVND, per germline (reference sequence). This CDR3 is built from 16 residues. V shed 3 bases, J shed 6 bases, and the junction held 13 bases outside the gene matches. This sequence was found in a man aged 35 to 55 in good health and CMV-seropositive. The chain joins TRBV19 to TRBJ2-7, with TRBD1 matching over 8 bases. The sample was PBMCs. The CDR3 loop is CASSISHRGRSFEQYF. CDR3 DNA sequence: TGTGCCAGTAGTATCTCACACAGGGGGAGAAGTTTCGAGCAGTACTTC.